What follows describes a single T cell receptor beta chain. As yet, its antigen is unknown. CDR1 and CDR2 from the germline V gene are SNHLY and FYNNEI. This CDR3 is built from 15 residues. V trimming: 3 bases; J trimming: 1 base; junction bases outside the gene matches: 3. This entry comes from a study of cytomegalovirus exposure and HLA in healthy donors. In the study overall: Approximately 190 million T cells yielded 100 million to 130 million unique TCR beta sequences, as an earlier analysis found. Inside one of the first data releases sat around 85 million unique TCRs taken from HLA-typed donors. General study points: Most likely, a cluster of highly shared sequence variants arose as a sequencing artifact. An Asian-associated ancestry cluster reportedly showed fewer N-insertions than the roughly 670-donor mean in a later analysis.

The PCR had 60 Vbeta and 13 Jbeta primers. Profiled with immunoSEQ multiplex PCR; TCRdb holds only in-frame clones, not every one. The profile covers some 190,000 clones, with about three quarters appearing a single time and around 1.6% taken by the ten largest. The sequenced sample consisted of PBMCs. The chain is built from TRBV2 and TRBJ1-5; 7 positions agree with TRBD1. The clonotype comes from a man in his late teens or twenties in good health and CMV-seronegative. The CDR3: CASSDGTASNQPQHF. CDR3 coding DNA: TGTGCCAGCAGTGATGGGACAGCCAGCAATCAGCCCCAGCATTTT. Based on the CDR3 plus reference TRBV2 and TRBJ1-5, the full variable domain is EPEVTQTPSHQVTQMGQEVILRCVPISNHLYFYWYRQILGQKVEFLVSFYNNEISEKSEIFDDQFSVERPDGSNFTLKIRSTKLEDSAMYFCASSDGTASNQPQHFGDGTRLSIL.